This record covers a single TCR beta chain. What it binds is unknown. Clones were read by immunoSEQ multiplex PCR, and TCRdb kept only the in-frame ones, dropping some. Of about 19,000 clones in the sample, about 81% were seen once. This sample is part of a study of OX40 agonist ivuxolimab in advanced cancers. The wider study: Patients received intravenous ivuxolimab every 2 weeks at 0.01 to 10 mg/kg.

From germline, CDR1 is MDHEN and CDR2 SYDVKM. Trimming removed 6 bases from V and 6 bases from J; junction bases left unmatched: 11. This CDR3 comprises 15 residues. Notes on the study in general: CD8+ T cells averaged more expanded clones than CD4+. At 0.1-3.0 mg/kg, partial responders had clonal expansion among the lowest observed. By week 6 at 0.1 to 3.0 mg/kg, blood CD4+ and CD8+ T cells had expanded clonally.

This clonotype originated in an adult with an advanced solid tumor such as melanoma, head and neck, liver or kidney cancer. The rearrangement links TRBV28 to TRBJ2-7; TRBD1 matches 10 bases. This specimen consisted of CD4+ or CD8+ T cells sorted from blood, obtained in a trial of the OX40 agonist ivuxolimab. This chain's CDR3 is CASRRTGTGVPEQYF. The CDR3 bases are TGTGCCAGCAGGAGAACCGGGACAGGGGTTCCCGAGCAGTACTTC.